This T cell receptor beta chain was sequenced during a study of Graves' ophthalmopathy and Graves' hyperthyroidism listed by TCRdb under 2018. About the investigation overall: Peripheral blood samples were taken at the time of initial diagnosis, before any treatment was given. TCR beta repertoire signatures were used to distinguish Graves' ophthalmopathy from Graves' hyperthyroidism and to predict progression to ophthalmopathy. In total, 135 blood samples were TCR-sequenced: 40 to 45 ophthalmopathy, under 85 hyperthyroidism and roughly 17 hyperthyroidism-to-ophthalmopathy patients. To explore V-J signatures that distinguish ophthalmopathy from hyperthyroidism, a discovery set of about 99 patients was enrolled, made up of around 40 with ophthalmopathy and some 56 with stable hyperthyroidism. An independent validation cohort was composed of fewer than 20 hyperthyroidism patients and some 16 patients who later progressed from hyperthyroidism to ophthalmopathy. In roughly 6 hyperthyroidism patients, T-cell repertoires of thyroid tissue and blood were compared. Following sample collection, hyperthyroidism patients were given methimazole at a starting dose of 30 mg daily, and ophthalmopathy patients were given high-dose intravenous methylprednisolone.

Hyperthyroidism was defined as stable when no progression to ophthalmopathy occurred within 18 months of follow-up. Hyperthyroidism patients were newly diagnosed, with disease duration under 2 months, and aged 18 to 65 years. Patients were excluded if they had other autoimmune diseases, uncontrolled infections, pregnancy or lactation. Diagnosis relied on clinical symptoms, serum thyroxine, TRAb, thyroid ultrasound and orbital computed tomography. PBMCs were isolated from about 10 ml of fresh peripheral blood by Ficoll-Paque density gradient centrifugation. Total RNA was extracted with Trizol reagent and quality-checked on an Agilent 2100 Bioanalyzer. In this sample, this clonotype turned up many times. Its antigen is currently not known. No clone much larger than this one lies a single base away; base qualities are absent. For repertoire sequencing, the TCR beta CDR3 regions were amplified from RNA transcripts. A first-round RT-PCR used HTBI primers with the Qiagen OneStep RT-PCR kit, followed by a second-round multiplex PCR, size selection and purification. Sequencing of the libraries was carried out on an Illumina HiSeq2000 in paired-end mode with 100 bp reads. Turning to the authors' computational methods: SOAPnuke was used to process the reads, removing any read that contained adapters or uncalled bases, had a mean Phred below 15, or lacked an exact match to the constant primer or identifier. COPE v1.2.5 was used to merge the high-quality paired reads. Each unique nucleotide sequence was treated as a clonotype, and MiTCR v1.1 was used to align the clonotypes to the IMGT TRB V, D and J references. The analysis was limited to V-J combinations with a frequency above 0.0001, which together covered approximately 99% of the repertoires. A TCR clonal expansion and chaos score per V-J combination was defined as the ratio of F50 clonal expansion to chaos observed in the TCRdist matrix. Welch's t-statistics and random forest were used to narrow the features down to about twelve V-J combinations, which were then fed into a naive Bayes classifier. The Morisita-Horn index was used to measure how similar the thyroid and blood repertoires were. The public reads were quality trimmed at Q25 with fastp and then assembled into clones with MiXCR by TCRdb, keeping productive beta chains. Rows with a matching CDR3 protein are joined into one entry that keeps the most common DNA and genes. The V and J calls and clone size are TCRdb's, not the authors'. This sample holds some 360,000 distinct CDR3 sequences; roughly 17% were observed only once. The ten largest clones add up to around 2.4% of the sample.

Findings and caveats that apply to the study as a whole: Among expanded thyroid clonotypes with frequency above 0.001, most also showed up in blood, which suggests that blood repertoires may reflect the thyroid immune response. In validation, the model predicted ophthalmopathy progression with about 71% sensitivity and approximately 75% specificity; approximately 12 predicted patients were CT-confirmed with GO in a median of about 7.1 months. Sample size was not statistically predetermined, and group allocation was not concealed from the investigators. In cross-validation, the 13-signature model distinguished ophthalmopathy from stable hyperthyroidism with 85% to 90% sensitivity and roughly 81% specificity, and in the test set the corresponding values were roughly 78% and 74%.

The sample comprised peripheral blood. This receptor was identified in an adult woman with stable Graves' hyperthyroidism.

This receptor carries the CDR3 CSAREISDRADTEAFF. The DNA sequence follows: TGCAGTGCTAGAGAGATATCGGACAGGGCTGACACTGAAGCTTTCTTT. The chain was built from TRBV20-1 and TRBJ1-1, and 8 bases in between align with TRBD1. Trimming removed 0 bases from V and 3 bases from J; the gene matches leave 9 bases unexplained. The germline V gene (reference sequence) gives CDR1 as DFQATT and CDR2 as SNEGSKA. The CDR3 contains 16 residues, cysteine and phenylalanine counted. The sequence is cut down to CDR3 DNA, 48 bases in frame from base 1.